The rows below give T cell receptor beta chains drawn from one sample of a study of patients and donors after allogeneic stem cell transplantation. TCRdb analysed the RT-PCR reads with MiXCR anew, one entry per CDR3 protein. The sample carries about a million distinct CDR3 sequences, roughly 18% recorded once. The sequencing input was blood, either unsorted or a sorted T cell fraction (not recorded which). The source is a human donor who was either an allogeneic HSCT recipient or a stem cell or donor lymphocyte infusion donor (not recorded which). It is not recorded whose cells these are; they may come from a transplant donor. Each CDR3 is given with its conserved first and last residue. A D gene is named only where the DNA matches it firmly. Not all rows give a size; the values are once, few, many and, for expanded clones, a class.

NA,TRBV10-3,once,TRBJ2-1,TGTGCCATCAGTGAGCTCGTGGCGGGATCTAATGAGCAGTTCTTC,CAISELVAGSNEQFF
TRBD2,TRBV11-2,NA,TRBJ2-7,TGTGCCAGCAGCCTAGTGGGGACTAGCGGGAGCCTCGAGCAGTACTTC,CASSLVGTSGSLEQYF
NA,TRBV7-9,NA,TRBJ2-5,TGTGCCAGCAGCCCCCGGCCGGGGTCCCTCCAAGAGACCCAGTACTTC,CASSPRPGSLQETQYF
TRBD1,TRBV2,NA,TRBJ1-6,TGTGCCAGCAGACGCCCCGGGACAGGGTATTCACCCCTCCACTTT,CASRRPGTGYSPLHF
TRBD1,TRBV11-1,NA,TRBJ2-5,TGTGCCAGCGCTAAAGCAGGGACAGGGCTCAAGGAGACCCAGTACTTC,CASAKAGTGLKETQYF
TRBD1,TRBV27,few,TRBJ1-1,TGTGCCAGCAGCGGACAGGGGGTCGCTGAAGCTTTCTTT,CASSGQGVAEAFF
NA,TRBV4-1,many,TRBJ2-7,TGCGCCAGCAGCCAAACGACTAGTGTGTACGAGCAGTACTTC,CASSQTTSVYEQYF
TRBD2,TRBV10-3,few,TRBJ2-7,TGTGCCATCAGTGAAATTTGGGCTAGCGGGCTGGGGTACGAGCAGTACTTC,CAISEIWASGLGYEQYF
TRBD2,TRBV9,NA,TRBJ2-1,TGTGCCAGCAGCCCGAGAGGACTAGCGGGAGACAATGAGCAGTTCTTC,CASSPRGLAGDNEQFF
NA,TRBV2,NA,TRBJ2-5,TGTGCCAGCATCGAGAGCGAGCGAGAGACCCAGTACTTC,CASIESERETQYF
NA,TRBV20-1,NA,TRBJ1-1,TGCAGTGCTAGAGATCCCAGGGAGAACACTGAAGCTTTCTTT,CSARDPRENTEAFF
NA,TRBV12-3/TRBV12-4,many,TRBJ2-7,TGTGCCAGCAGTTTAGAGGGAGGCCCATTCACCTACGAGCAGTACTTC,CASSLEGGPFTYEQYF
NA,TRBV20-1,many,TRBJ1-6,TGCAGTGCTAGGGCAGGGTCTAATTCACCCCTCCACTTT,CSARAGSNSPLHF
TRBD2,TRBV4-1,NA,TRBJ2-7,TGCGCCAGCAGGCAACTAGCGGGAAGCTCCTACGAGCAGTACTTC,CASRQLAGSSYEQYF
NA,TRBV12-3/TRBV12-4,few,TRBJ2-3,TGTGCCAGCAGTTCAGGGTATAGCACAGATACGCAGTATTTT,CASSSGYSTDTQYF
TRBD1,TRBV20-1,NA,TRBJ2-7,TGCAGTGCTAGGGCGCCGGACAGGGGCTACGAGCAGTACTTC,CSARAPDRGYEQYF
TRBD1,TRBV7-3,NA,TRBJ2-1,TGTGCCAGCAGCTTAAAGGCCAGGGGGCCCAATGAGCAGTTCTTC,CASSLKARGPNEQFF
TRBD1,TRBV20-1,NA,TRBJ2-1,TGCAGTGCCAAGAGACAGGGAAAAACGGGGAGCTCCTACAATGAGCAGTTCTTC,CSAKRQGKTGSSYNEQFF
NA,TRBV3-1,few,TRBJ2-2,TGTGCCAGCAGCCAAGTAGGGCCGACGAACACCGGGGAGCTGTTTTTT,CASSQVGPTNTGELFF
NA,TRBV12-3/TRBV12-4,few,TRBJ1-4,TGTGCCAGCAGTACAGCTGCAACTAATGAAAAACTGTTTTTT,CASSTAATNEKLFF
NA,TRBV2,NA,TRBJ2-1,TGTGCCAGCCGGATCGGGGGGCCCTACAATGAGCAGTTCTTC,CASRIGGPYNEQFF
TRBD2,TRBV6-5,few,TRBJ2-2,TGTGCCAGCAGTTACCTGGGACTAAAGGACACCGGGGAGCTGTTTTTT,CASSYLGLKDTGELFF
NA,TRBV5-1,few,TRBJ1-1,TGCGCCAGCAGCTTGGCCGTCGGAACTGAAGCTTTCTTT,CASSLAVGTEAFF
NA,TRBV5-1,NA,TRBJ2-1,TGCGCCAGCAGCTTGGCGGGAGGCAGGGGGTCCTACAATGAGCAGTTCTTC,CASSLAGGRGSYNEQFF
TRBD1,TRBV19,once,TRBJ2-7,TGTGCCAGTAGTATAGGTTTAGGCGGGACAGGCCAATACGAGCAGTACTTC,CASSIGLGGTGQYEQYF
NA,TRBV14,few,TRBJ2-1,TGTGCCAGCAGCCATTTCAGAGAGACTTACAATGAGCAGTTCTTC,CASSHFRETYNEQFF
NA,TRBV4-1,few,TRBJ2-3,TGCGCCAGCAGCCTTATAGCGAGCACAGATACGCAGTATTTT,CASSLIASTDTQYF
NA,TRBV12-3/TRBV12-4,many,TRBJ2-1,TGTGCCAGCAGCTGGCCCTCTCTTGAGCAGTTCTTC,CASSWPSLEQFF
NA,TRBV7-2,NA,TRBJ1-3,TGTGCCAGCAGCTCCACAGGCCGTGGAAACACCATATATTTT,CASSSTGRGNTIYF
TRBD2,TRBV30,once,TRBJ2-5,TGTGCCTGGAGTGCGAGCGGGGGCCCGAAAGAGACCCAGTACTTC,CAWSASGGPKETQYF
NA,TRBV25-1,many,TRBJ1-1,TGTGCCAGCAGTGAATGGAGCTCGATGAACACTGAAGCTTTCTTT,CASSEWSSMNTEAFF
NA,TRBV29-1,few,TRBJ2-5,TGCAGCGTCCTCGGAGGGAGTCAAGAGACCCAGTACTTC,CSVLGGSQETQYF